This T cell receptor beta chain was recorded in a study of cytomegalovirus exposure and HLA in healthy donors. Study context: The 130 or so validation repertoires used a platform that matched the one used for the approximately 670 first-cohort repertoires, as a later analysis reported. Overall study findings and caveats: It was found in a later analysis that first-cohort TCR clusters tended to co-occur in the 120 validation repertoires. Most TCR sequences were rare, but some public TCRs occurred in many donors.

V shed 4 bases and J shed 1 base, with 9 bases lying between them. In germline, CDR1 is SGHRS, CDR2 YFSETQ. The CDR3 spans 13 residues. The donors were in the approximately 130-subject validation cohort, distinct from the approximately 610-subject first cohort. Assay: immunoSEQ multiplex PCR; the TCRdb copy retains only in-frame clones and omits some. The sample shows 97,000 or so clones, about 95% of them seen only once. As for this clone: The antigen remains unidentified.

This receptor was identified in a woman aged 18-29 years in good health and CMV-seronegative. Sequenced input: PBMCs. V and J are TRBV5-1 and TRBJ2-7, with a possible D match to TRBD1 (6 bases). CDR3 DNA sequence: TGCGCCAGCAGCCGGACAGTTTCCTACGAGCAGTACTTC. Its protein is CASSRTVSYEQYF.